This record covers a single T cell receptor beta chain. Its matching antigen is unknown. The junction shows a germline mismatch at one end, possibly a read error. Assay used: immunoSEQ multiplex PCR; TCRdb lists only in-frame clones, some missing. This table has tens of thousands of clones, about four fifths appearing once. This sample is drawn from a study of vaccination effects on CD4 cells after COVID-19. The CDR3 extends over 14 amino acids. The germline gives CDR1 SGHAT, CDR2 FQNNGV. Using viral peptide pools, the ViraFEST assay grew out antigen-specific CD4+ T cells prior to sequencing. Subsequent to 10 days of culture, CD4+ T cells were isolated.

The V call is TRBV11-2, the J call TRBJ1-2, with 9 nucleotides matching TRBD1. The TCR was taken from a human donor who received a COVID-19 vaccine. The starting material was CD4+ T cells from PBMCs cultured with HCoV-229E spike peptides, obtained before COVID-19 vaccination. CDR3 sequence reads: CASSLGGRQGEDYF. DNA of the CDR3: TGTGCCAGCAGCTTAGGGGGTAGACAGGGGGAAGATTACTTC. The full variable domain, with the rest looked up from reference TRBV11-2 and TRBJ1-2, is EAGVAQSPRYKIIEKRQSVAFWCNPISGHATLYWYQQILGQGPKLLIQFQNNGVVDDSQLPKDRFSAERLKGVDSTLKIQPAKLEDSAVYLCASSLGGRQGEDYFGSGTRLTVV.